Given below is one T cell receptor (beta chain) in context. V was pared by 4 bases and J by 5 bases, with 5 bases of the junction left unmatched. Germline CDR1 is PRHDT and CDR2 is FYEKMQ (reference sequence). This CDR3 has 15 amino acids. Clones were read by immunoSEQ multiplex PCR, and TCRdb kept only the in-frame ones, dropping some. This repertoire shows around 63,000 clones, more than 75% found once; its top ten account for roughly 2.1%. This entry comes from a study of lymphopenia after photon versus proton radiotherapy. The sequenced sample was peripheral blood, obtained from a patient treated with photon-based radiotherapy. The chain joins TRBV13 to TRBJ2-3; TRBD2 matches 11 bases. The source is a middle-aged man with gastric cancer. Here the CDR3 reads CASSWDSGGVDTQYF. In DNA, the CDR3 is TGTGCCAGCAGCTGGGATAGCGGGGGGGTAGATACGCAGTATTTT.